Presented here are 8 T cell receptor beta chains from one specimen sequenced in a study of Graves' ophthalmopathy and Graves' hyperthyroidism. RNA transcripts were the template, and TCR beta CDR3 regions were amplified from them. The authors performed first-round RT-PCR with HTBI primers and then a second-round multiplex PCR. TCRdb re-analysed the multiplex PCR reads in MiXCR, keeping a single row per CDR3 protein. The repertoire consists of a few hundred thousand distinct CDR3 sequences, with 15% occurring once and the leading ten covering 7%. Sequenced input: peripheral blood. These receptors all come from a woman younger than 30 with stable Graves' hyperthyroidism.

On this clonotype: It may be a read error: a sequence one base away is much more abundant. The chain uses TRBV12-3 or TRBV12-4 and TRBJ1-1; 9 bases map to TRBD1. The CDR3 has 17 amino acids. CDR3 loop: CTSISGTGREVNTEAFF. The CDR3 DNA sequence: TGTACCAGCATCTCCGGGACAGGGAGGGAGGTGAACACTGAAGCTTTCTTT.

The CDR3 DNA sequence: TGTGCCAGCAGCGAGCCCGGACAGGGGGCGAATCAGCCCCAGCATTTT. This sequence encodes CASSEPGQGANQPQHF. J is TRBJ1-5 and V is TRBV4-2, with 11 bases aligning to TRBD1. The V and J ends lost 5 bases and 4 bases, in that order; junction bases with no gene match: 7. This CDR3 contains 16 residues. CDR1 is LGHNA and CDR2 is YNFKEQ in the germline V gene.

This clonotype was recorded many times. The chain links TRBV20-1 to TRBJ1-1; a possible D gene is TRBD1 (6 bases). The CDR3 has 14 amino acids. V was shortened by 5 bases and J by 3 bases, with 16 bases between the two germline ends. Germline V gene lookup returns CDR1 DFQATT and CDR2 SNEGSKA (reference sequence). Here the CDR3 reads CSAEGRGGYTEAFF. The CDR3 nucleotides read TGCAGTGCTGAGGGGAGAGGGGGTTACACTGAAGCTTTCTTT.

This clonotype was counted only a few times. The J gene is TRBJ1-2, the V gene TRBV9; D is unclear. The CDR3 totals 13 residues. Trimming removed 0 bases from V and 6 bases from J, with 9 bases in between. From germline, CDR1 is SGDLS and CDR2 YYNGEE. The CDR3 nucleotides are TGTGCCAGCAGCGTAGCATCTCACCATGGCTACACCTTC. It translates to CASSVASHHGYTF.

The J gene is TRBJ1-2, the V gene TRBV9; D might be TRBD1 (5 bases). Germline V lookup: CDR1 SGDLS, CDR2 YYNGEE. The V end was cut by 0 bases, the J end by 7 bases, with 13 bases between. The CDR3 consists of 14 residues. The CDR3 region has the DNA TGTGCCAGCAGCGTAGGAGGGGAAGATCTTGGCTACACCTTC. Translation: CASSVGGEDLGYTF.

This clonotype was observed once. The chain employs TRBV4-1 and TRBJ1-1; D not certain. The V end was cut by 1 base, the J end by 2 bases, with 5 bases between. This CDR3 spans 13 amino acids. CDR1 and CDR2 from the germline V gene are MGHRA and YSYEKL. The CDR3 DNA follows: TGCGCCAGCAGCCAAGTATCTAACACTGAAGCTTTCTTT. Its translation: CASSQVSNTEAFF.

This clonotype appeared a few times. The chain recombines TRBV5-1 with TRBJ2-5, with a possible D match to TRBD2 (7 bases). This CDR3 contains 15 residues. V was pared by 0 bases and J by 6 bases, with 15 bases between. The germline V gene has CDR1 SGHRS and CDR2 YFSETQ. CDR3 sequence reads: CASSLAPAGAQTQYF. Here the CDR3 DNA reads TGCGCCAGCAGCTTGGCTCCGGCGGGGGCACAGACCCAGTACTTC.

Turning to this clonotype: One base away lies a much larger clone, so this may be a sequencing read error. The chain couples TRBV11-3 to TRBJ1-1; D gene ambiguous. This CDR3 contains 15 residues. The V gene's germline CDR1 is SGHNT and CDR2 YENEEA. The CDR3 spells CASSLLGSMNTEACF. Written as DNA, the CDR3 is TGTGCCAGCAGCCTCTTAGGGAGTATGAACACTGAAGCTTGCTTT.